Below, 22 T cell receptor beta chains from the same sample are listed, as sequenced in a study of graft-versus-host responses after intestinal transplantation. No antigens are known for them. Generated by immunoSEQ multiplex PCR, the TCRdb table keeps only in-frame clones and is missing some. Of 75,000 to 95,000 clones in the sample, approximately 90% were seen once. The sequencing used unstimulated CD4+ T cells sorted from spleen or lymph node cells, collected before transplant. The source of these receptors is a human donor who was the organ donor for an intestinal transplant.

The chain is built from TRBV10-3 and TRBJ2-5, with TRBD2 identical over 8 bases. V gave up 3 bases and J gave up 5 bases; unmatched junction bases: 5. Germline lookup yields CDR1 ENHRY and CDR2 SYGVKD. This CDR3 has 14 residues. CDR3 nucleotide sequence: TGTGCCATCAGTGAAGGACTAGCCAGTGAGACCCAGTACTTC. Its translation is CAISEGLASETQYF.

The V call is TRBV5-1, the J call TRBJ2-3; TRBD2 matches 7 bases. The CDR3 totals 19 residues. V lost 2 bases to trimming and J lost 3 bases; unmatched junction nucleotides: 18. Germline assignment: CDR1 SGHRS and CDR2 YFSETQ. CDR3 protein: CASSFLSRDFSRGTDTQYF. The CDR3 region has the DNA TGCGCCAGCAGCTTCCTATCCCGGGACTTCTCGCGGGGGACAGATACGCAGTATTTT.

The chain recombines TRBV29-1 with TRBJ2-7; weak D call: TRBD1 (5 bases). V was cut by 4 bases and J by 3 bases, with 13 bases left in between. Germline assignment: CDR1 SQVTM and CDR2 ANQGSEA. This CDR3 is built from 13 residues. The DNA of the CDR3 is TGCAGCGTTGTTGGCAGGGCGGACTACGAGCAGTACTTC. This translates into CSVVGRADYEQYF.

The V gene is TRBV6-5, the J gene TRBJ2-7; 9 bases align to TRBD1. The CDR3 runs 15 residues. The germline V gene has CDR1 MNHEY and CDR2 SVGAGI. J lost 8 bases, V lost 4 bases, and 12 bases had no gene match. CDR3 residues: CASSLYRDRAGQQYF. For the CDR3, the DNA is TGTGCCAGCAGTTTATACCGGGACAGGGCGGGTCAGCAGTACTTC.

On this clone: The same CDR3 arises from other DNA sequences in this sample as well. CDR3 DNA: TGCGCCAGCAGCTTGGACAGGGGGCAGCCCCAGCATTTT. Its translation is CASSLDRGQPQHF. This chain connects TRBV5-1 to TRBJ1-5, with TRBD1 matching over 8 bases. The CDR3 spans 13 residues. The V and J ends lost 0 bases and 7 bases, in that order; junction bases with no gene match: 0. Germline CDR1 is SGHRS and CDR2 is YFSETQ.

V is TRBV7-8 and J is TRBJ2-5; a weak D match, TRBD1 (7 bases). The CDR3 length is 17 residues. Germline CDR1 SGHVS, CDR2 FQNEAQ. Trimming pared 6 bases from V and 4 bases from J, leaving 24 bases between. The DNA for the CDR3 is TGTGCCAGCAGACGGAGGGGGCCTCTCACCGGTTTAGAGACCCAGTACTTC. Amino acids: CASRRRGPLTGLETQYF.

The count of this clone is one. The genes are TRBV5-4 and TRBJ2-3; TRBD2 agrees at 7 bases. CDR1 and CDR2 (germline): SGHNT, YYREEE (reference sequence). J was trimmed by 1 base and V by 4 bases; bases with no gene match: 9. The CDR3 covers 16 residues. Here the CDR3 DNA reads TGTGCCAGCAGCCTCCGGGGGGAGGTGGGCACAGATACGCAGTATTTT. Translating gives CASSLRGEVGTDTQYF.

Turning to this clone: Its ends do not fully match the called genes, so a read error is possible. The chain uses TRBV7-9 and TRBJ1-3; no definite D call. From germline, CDR1 is SEHNR and CDR2 FQNEAQ (reference sequence). The CDR3 runs to 15 residues. DNA for the CDR3: TGTGCCAGCGGCTTAGTACACCTCTCTGGAAACACCATATATTTT. This translates into CASGLVHLSGNTIYF.

This rearrangement joins TRBV7-2 to TRBJ2-5; tentative D call: TRBD2 (6 bases). The V gene lost 3 bases and the J gene lost 2 bases, with 13 bases spanning the gap. The V gene's germline CDR1 is SGHTA and CDR2 FQGNSA. CDR3 length equals 15 residues. DNA of the CDR3: TGTGCCAGCAGCTTTAAGGTGGGGGGTCAAGAGACCCAGTACTTC. Protein sequence: CASSFKVGGQETQYF.

The chain recombines TRBV30 with TRBJ1-4; D possibly corresponds to TRBD1 (6 bases). Trimming took 5 bases from V and 6 from J, leaving 19 bases between them. Germline V gene sequence: CDR1 GTSNPN, CDR2 SVGIG (reference sequence). This CDR3 has 15 residues. The CDR3 region is CAWAAGGGLYEKLFF. CDR3 nucleotide sequence: TGTGCCTGGGCTGCCGGGGGGGGCTTGTATGAAAAACTGTTTTTT.

This chain uses TRBV7-9 with TRBJ2-7; TRBD2 aligns across 14 bases. Trimming at V came to 6 bases and at J to 4 bases, leaving 11 bases not matched to a gene. There are 17 residues in the CDR3. Germline-derived CDR1 and CDR2 are SEHNR and FQNEAQ (reference sequence). The CDR3 DNA sequence: TGTGCCAGCAGTCCAAGAGGGACTAGCGGGAGTTTTTACGAGCAGTACTTC. As protein: CASSPRGTSGSFYEQYF.

This chain links TRBV10-2 with TRBJ2-1; perhaps TRBD2 as D (6 bases). V dropped 4 bases and J dropped 0 bases, with 10 bases sitting between them. Germline assignment: CDR1 WSHSY and CDR2 SAAADI. The CDR3 totals 15 residues. In nucleotides, the CDR3 is TGCGCCAGCAGTGGAGGAGGGAGCTCCTACAATGAGCAGTTCTTC. It codes for CASSGGGSSYNEQFF.

The rearrangement links TRBV30 to TRBJ1-2; 7 bases match TRBD1. CDR3 size: 15 residues. Unmatched junction bases numbered 15, after V lost 6 bases and J lost 5 bases. Germline assignment: CDR1 GTSNPN and CDR2 SVGIG (reference sequence). In DNA, the CDR3 is TGTGCCTGCGACAGGGTAGGGAGGAAGTCTTATGGCTACACCTTC. It encodes CACDRVGRKSYGYTF.

The rearrangement uses TRBV6-5 and TRBJ1-5; unclear D gene. Germline V gene lookup returns CDR1 MNHEY and CDR2 SVGAGI. The V end lost 0 bases, the J end lost 5 bases, and 11 bases lay between the germline ends. The CDR3 contains 15 residues. Here the CDR3 DNA reads TGTGCCAGCAGTTACTCGAGGGAATACGATCAGCCCCAGCATTTT. Translation: CASSYSREYDQPQHF.

The rearrangement joins TRBV30 to TRBJ1-3, with no clear D. Germline CDR1 is GTSNPN and CDR2 is SVGIG (reference sequence). The germline V and J ends were trimmed by 1 base and 2 bases, with 9 bases remaining between them. This CDR3 has 14 amino acids. CDR3 coding DNA: TGTGCCTGGAGTGGAAGAGGAACTGGAAACACCATATATTTT. Protein product: CAWSGRGTGNTIYF.

This chain links TRBV5-1 with TRBJ2-7; the match to TRBD2 covers 11 bases. The CDR3 is 16 amino acids. The junction had 7 bases not matched to a gene; V was cut back by 0 bases and J by 5 bases. Germline V gene data show CDR1 as SGHRS and CDR2 as YFSETQ. The CDR3 DNA sequence: TGCGCCAGCAGCTTGGCGGGTAGCGGGGGGGGTAACGAGCAGTACTTC. Translation gives CASSLAGSGGGNEQYF.

This clone was recorded once. The rearrangement joins TRBV29-1 to TRBJ2-3, with 8 bases aligning to TRBD1. The germline CDR1 and CDR2 sequences are SQVTM and ANQGSEA. The CDR3 is made up of 13 amino acids. The V and J ends lost 3 bases and 4 bases, in that order; junction bases with no gene match: 3. CDR3 coding DNA: TGCAGCGTTGACAGGGGGCGGGCAGATACGCAGTATTTT. It yields the protein CSVDRGRADTQYF.

The V call is TRBV5-1, the J call TRBJ2-3; D call uncertain. CDR1 is SGHRS, CDR2 YFSETQ, per germline. Trimming removed 2 bases at V and 4 bases at J, with 5 bases between. CDR3 length: 12 amino acids. CDR3 DNA sequence: TGCGCCAGCAGCTTTTCAGCAGATACGCAGTATTTT. Translated, it gives CASSFSADTQYF.

V is TRBV5-6 and J is TRBJ1-1, with 10 bases matching TRBD1. V lost 0 bases to trimming and J lost 11 bases; unmatched junction nucleotides: 4. Germline CDR1 is SGHDT and CDR2 is YYEEEE. The CDR3 covers 13 residues. The CDR3 protein is CASSLGGTGEAFF. In DNA, the CDR3 is TGTGCCAGCAGCTTGGGAGGGACAGGGGAGGCTTTCTTT.

This clone was detected only once. The chain is built from TRBV4-1 and TRBJ2-2; D gene uncertain. Trimming took off 3 bases at V and 7 bases at J, with 6 bases between the two ends. Looked up from germline, CDR1 is MGHRA and CDR2 is YSYEKL. The CDR3 has 12 residues. The CDR3 protein is CASSHLYGELFF. The CDR3, as DNA: TGCGCCAGCAGCCATCTTTACGGGGAGCTGTTTTTT.

The chain carries TRBV7-6 and TRBJ2-1; 7 bases match TRBD2. Looked up from germline, CDR1 is SGHVS and CDR2 is FNYEAQ. This CDR3 region has 15 residues. The J segment lost 4 bases and the V segment lost 6 bases, leaving 9 bases of the junction unmatched. This CDR3 reads CASSASGTIYNEQFF. In DNA, the CDR3 is TGTGCCAGCAGTGCGAGCGGGACCATTTACAATGAGCAGTTCTTC.

The chain combines TRBV6-5 with TRBJ1-5; D remains ambiguous. The germline V gene encodes CDR1 MNHEY and CDR2 SVGAGI. Trimming removed 7 bases at V and 4 bases at J, with 11 bases between. The CDR3 runs 13 residues. CDR3 protein: CASKKAVNQPQHF. The DNA for the CDR3 is TGTGCCAGCAAGAAGGCGGTTAATCAGCCCCAGCATTTT.